Listed below are T cell receptor beta chains from one sample, sequenced in a study of blood T cell repertoires in COVID-19. TCRdb's copy holds only in-frame clones and misses some; the assay was immunoSEQ multiplex PCR. The sample lists some 210,000 clones, roughly 90% occurring once. Sequencing input: peripheral blood. The receptor set was obtained from a man in his sixties with COVID-19, enrolled during active disease. Both conserved end residues are part of each CDR3. D genes are given only for firm matches. Some rows have no size entry. The others give once, few or many, or a class for an expanded clone.

d_call	v_call	clone_size	j_call	cdr3_aa	cdr3_nt
.	TRBV28	.	TRBJ2-7	CASSPPTGKPYEQYF	TGTGCCAGCAGTCCCCCAACAGGTAAACCCTACGAGCAGTACTTC
TRBD1	TRBV10-3	.	TRBJ1-2	CAISELTGTYGYTF	TGTGCCATCAGTGAGTTGACAGGGACCTATGGCTACACCTTC
TRBD2	TRBV5-1	.	TRBJ2-1	CASSPNTSGRARGQFF	TGCGCCAGCAGCCCTAACACTAGCGGGAGGGCCAGGGGGCAGTTCTTC
.	TRBV5-1	.	TRBJ2-1	CASSPGLLAGYNEQFF	TGCGCCAGCAGCCCCGGTTTGTTAGCAGGGTACAATGAGCAGTTCTTC
.	TRBV6-5	.	TRBJ2-7	CASSYWEVQYF	TGTGCCAGCAGTTACTGGGAGGTTCAGTACTTC
.	TRBV3-1/TRBV3-2	once	TRBJ1-1	CASSPQRGYGTEAFF	TGTGCCAGCAGCCCCCAGAGGGGGTATGGCACTGAAGCTTTCTTT
TRBD2	TRBV11-2	.	TRBJ2-1	CASSWTSGGADEQFF	TGTGCCAGCAGCTGGACTAGCGGGGGGGCCGATGAGCAGTTCTTC
.	TRBV19	.	TRBJ1-5	CASSIVADSNQPQHF	TGTGCCAGTAGTATAGTAGCAGATAGCAATCAGCCCCAGCATTTT
TRBD2	TRBV7-6	.	TRBJ2-2	CASSLGTSGSYNTGELFF	TGTGCCAGCAGCCTAGGCACTAGCGGGAGCTACAACACCGGGGAGCTGTTTTTT
.	TRBV19	.	TRBJ1-5	CASSIGRQVIQPQHF	TGTGCCAGTAGTATAGGGCGGCAAGTAATTCAGCCCCAGCATTTT
TRBD1	TRBV19	.	TRBJ1-2	CASFPQGARGSGYTF	TGTGCCAGTTTTCCACAGGGGGCGAGGGGTAGTGGCTACACCTTC
.	TRBV5-4	.	TRBJ1-2	CASSTGPAGGGYTF	TGTGCCAGCAGTACGGGGCCGGCCGGGGGTGGCTACACCTTC
TRBD2	TRBV19	once	TRBJ2-5	CASSSQTRLAGSQETQYF	TGTGCCAGTAGTTCCCAAACCCGACTAGCGGGAAGTCAAGAGACCCAGTACTTC
.	TRBV2	.	TRBJ1-2	CASSERGRQALDSGYTF	TGTGCCAGCAGTGAAAGGGGTAGACAGGCACTGGACTCTGGCTACACCTTC
.	TRBV5-1	.	TRBJ1-1	CASSIQVNTEAFF	TGCGCCAGCAGCATACAGGTGAACACTGAAGCTTTCTTT
.	TRBV5-1	.	TRBJ1-1	CASSLELLTAANTEAFF	TGCGCCAGCAGCTTGGAGTTATTGACAGCAGCTAACACTGAAGCTTTCTTT
.	TRBV4-1	once	TRBJ1-1	CASSRPRANTEAFF	TGCGCCAGCAGCCGACCCAGGGCGAACACTGAAGCTTTCTTT
.	TRBV14	.	TRBJ2-2	CASSQVRSATGELFF	TGTGCCAGCAGCCAAGTGCGGTCCGCGACCGGGGAGCTGTTTTTT
.	TRBV5-4	.	TRBJ1-4	CASSLTTGTTNEKLFF	TGTGCCAGCAGCTTAACTACAGGGACAACTAATGAAAAACTGTTTTTT
TRBD1	TRBV7-9	.	TRBJ2-7	CASSLEGDRVSYEQYF	TGTGCCAGCAGCTTAGAAGGGGACAGGGTGTCCTACGAGCAGTACTTC
.	TRBV19	.	TRBJ1-6	CASSIPGALHF	TGTGCCAGTAGTATACCAGGGGCCCTCCACTTT
TRBD2	TRBV6-5	.	TRBJ2-7	CASSGGVYEQYF	TGTGCCAGTAGCGGGGGGGTCTACGAGCAGTACTTC
TRBD2	TRBV3-1/TRBV3-2	.	TRBJ2-5	CASSQDLSGTNQYF	TGTGCCAGCAGCCAAGATCTATCCGGGACTAACCAGTACTTC
.	TRBV5-3	once	TRBJ2-7	CARSAHRRDKTYEQYF	TGTGCCAGAAGCGCCCACCGCCGGGACAAAACCTACGAGCAGTACTTC
.	TRBV5-6	.	TRBJ2-2	CASSSKGAGELFF	TGTGCCAGCAGTTCTAAAGGGGCCGGGGAGCTGTTTTTT
TRBD1	TRBV18	.	TRBJ1-4	CASSPGRDRGSYEKLFF	TGTGCCAGCTCACCGGGACGGGACAGGGGATCCTATGAAAAACTGTTTTTT
.	TRBV10-2	.	TRBJ2-7	CASRGPGTPEQYF	TGCGCCAGCAGGGGCCCCGGGACTCCCGAGCAGTACTTC
.	TRBV2	.	TRBJ1-3	CAGRLDHIGTIYF	TGTGCCGGGAGACTCGACCATATCGGCACCATATATTTT
TRBD1	TRBV11-2	.	TRBJ1-2	CASSSSNQPGQLYGYTF	TGTGCCAGCAGCTCAAGTAATCAGCCGGGACAGTTATATGGCTACACCTTC
TRBD1	TRBV10-2	.	TRBJ2-2	CARFFLRDRGLNGELFF	TGCGCCAGGTTCTTCCTCCGGGACAGGGGGCTCAACGGGGAGCTGTTTTTT
TRBD1	TRBV6-5	.	TRBJ2-7	CASSQDRSGYEQYF	TGTGCCAGCAGTCAGGACAGGTCTGGCTACGAGCAGTACTTC
TRBD1	TRBV19	.	TRBJ1-2	CASSTRRTGYGYTF	TGTGCCAGTAGTACCCGTCGGACAGGTTATGGCTACACCTTC
.	TRBV19	.	TRBJ2-1	CASSTVGRNNEQFF	TGTGCCAGTAGTACGGTCGGGAGAAACAATGAGCAGTTCTTC
TRBD2	TRBV7-8	.	TRBJ2-3	CASSLAASGVPDTQYF	TGTGCCAGCAGCTTAGCAGCTAGCGGGGTCCCAGATACGCAGTATTTT
.	TRBV6-5	.	TRBJ2-5	CASNTRGASRETQYF	TGTGCCAGCAACACCCGGGGGGCCTCGAGGGAGACCCAGTACTTC
.	TRBV30	once	TRBJ2-3	CAWSISDTQYF	TGTGCCTGGAGTATCTCAGATACGCAGTATTTT
.	TRBV6-5	.	TRBJ2-2	CASSQRGSSTGELFF	TGTGCCAGCAGCCAAAGGGGGAGTAGCACCGGGGAGCTGTTTTTT
.	TRBV14	.	TRBJ2-1	CASSQGPSEQFF	TGTGCCAGCAGCCAAGGGCCTTCCGAGCAGTTCTTC
.	TRBV5-1	.	TRBJ2-2	CASSLESLLNTGELFF	TGCGCCAGCAGCTTGGAATCCCTTCTGAACACCGGGGAGCTGTTTTTT
.	TRBV30	.	TRBJ2-7	CAWSVIREPYEQYF	TGTGCCTGGAGTGTAATCAGGGAACCCTACGAGCAGTACTTC
TRBD1	TRBV5-1	.	TRBJ1-1	CASTRQGRGTEAFF	TGCGCCAGCACTAGACAGGGTAGGGGCACTGAAGCTTTCTTT
.	TRBV14	.	TRBJ1-2	CASSQVSSGVNYGYTF	TGTGCCAGCAGCCAAGTATCATCAGGGGTTAACTATGGCTACACCTTC
.	TRBV28	.	TRBJ1-2	CASRLDSVRGYTF	TGTGCCAGCAGGCTGGACAGCGTCCGGGGCTACACCTTC
TRBD1	TRBV2	.	TRBJ1-3	CAIGTENFSSGNTIYF	TGTGCCATCGGGACAGAAAATTTCAGCTCTGGAAACACCATATATTTT
.	TRBV30	few	TRBJ1-6	CAAREGSSYNSPLHF	TGTGCCGCACGGGAGGGGAGCTCCTATAATTCACCCCTCCACTTT
TRBD1	TRBV4-3	.	TRBJ2-2	CASSQGDRGTGELFF	TGCGCCAGCAGCCAGGGGGACAGGGGCACCGGGGAGCTGTTTTTT
TRBD1	TRBV7-2	.	TRBJ1-2	CASSLLTGPYGYTF	TGTGCCAGCAGCTTACTGACAGGGCCCTATGGCTACACCTTC
.	TRBV29-1	.	TRBJ1-2	CSVAGNNGYTF	TGCAGCGTTGCCGGGAATAATGGCTACACCTTC
.	TRBV30	few	TRBJ1-5	CAWSAGAGASNQPQHF	TGTGCCTGGAGTGCAGGGGCAGGGGCTAGCAATCAGCCCCAGCATTTT
TRBD2	TRBV7-3	.	TRBJ2-7	CASSLTASGLASSYEQYF	TGTGCCAGCAGCTTAACGGCTAGCGGGCTCGCCAGCTCCTACGAGCAGTACTTC
TRBD1	TRBV30	.	TRBJ1-1	CAGDRSPGSEAFF	TGTGCCGGGGACAGATCCCCGGGGAGCGAAGCTTTCTTT
.	TRBV9	.	TRBJ2-1	CASSVGQGGYNEQFF	TGTGCCAGCAGCGTAGGGCAGGGAGGCTACAATGAGCAGTTCTTC
TRBD1	TRBV28	.	TRBJ1-5	CASSTGTGNNQPQHF	TGTGCCAGCAGCACCGGGACAGGGAACAATCAGCCCCAGCATTTT
TRBD1	TRBV7-2	.	TRBJ2-1	CASSARTGGYNEQFF	TGTGCCAGCAGCGCTCGGACAGGGGGCTACAATGAGCAGTTCTTC
TRBD1	TRBV2	.	TRBJ1-1	CASRTGMNTEAFF	TGTGCCAGCCGGACAGGGATGAACACTGAAGCTTTCTTT
TRBD2	TRBV3-1/TRBV3-2	.	TRBJ2-1	CASSPSGGARNEQFF	TGTGCCAGCAGCCCTAGCGGGGGGGCACGGAATGAGCAGTTCTTC
.	TRBV5-4	once	TRBJ2-7	CASSLNRRGTYEQYF	TGTGCCAGCAGCTTGAATCGTCGGGGGACCTACGAGCAGTACTTC